Each of the 16 T cell receptor beta chains below was sequenced from the same sample in a study of T cell repertoires in cytomegalovirus infection. TCRdb processed the reads anew with MiXCR; each CDR3 protein has one entry. The sample consists of about 920,000 distinct CDR3 sequences, 31% of them appearing once. Their target antigens are unknown. The sample was cultured CD8+ T cells from PBMCs, taken from culture after CMV antigen stimulation. Source of these receptors: a human donor in good health (CMV status not recorded). Some clones in this sample may be carry-over from other donors' samples.

This clonotype has a count of ten or more. The J gene is TRBJ2-2, the V gene TRBV7-6, with 7 bases fitting TRBD1. This CDR3 region has 16 residues. Per the germline V gene, CDR1 is SGHVS and CDR2 is FNYEAQ. The junction had 10 bases not matched to a gene; V was cut back by 5 bases and J by 4 bases. This CDR3 reads CASSPLGGPATGELFF. In DNA, the CDR3 is TGTGCCAGCAGCCCCCTAGGGGGCCCGGCCACCGGGGAGCTGTTTTTT.

This clonotype appeared once. The junction departs from the called germline gene at one end, perhaps through a read error. CDR3 loop: CAGSDRASYEQYF. In DNA form, the CDR3 reads TGTGCCGGCAGCGACAGGGCATCCTACGAGCAGTACTTC. The chain couples TRBV6-5 to TRBJ2-7; 7 nucleotides match TRBD1. The CDR3 has 13 residues. Germline-derived CDR1 and CDR2 are MNHEY and SVGAGI.

The rearrangement joins TRBV6-9 to TRBJ1-4; D is perhaps TRBD1 (6 bases). The CDR3 runs 14 residues. The germline V gene encodes CDR1 MNHGY and CDR2 SVAAGI. V was shortened by 2 bases and J by 3 bases, with 7 bases between the two germline ends. The CDR3 DNA sequence: TGTGCCAGCAGTTATAACAGGGCTAATGAAAAACTGTTTTTT. Protein sequence: CASSYNRANEKLFF.

This clonotype was seen a handful of times. This rearrangement joins TRBV7-3 to TRBJ2-1; the match to TRBD2 covers 8 bases. Germline V lookup: CDR1 SGHTA, CDR2 FQGTGA. The CDR3 is 14 residues long. Trimming cost V 2 bases and J 9 bases; bases outside gene matches: 6. CDR3 sequence (DNA): TGTGCCAGCAGCTTAGGCGGGGGGCGGGGTGAGCAGTTCTTC. It translates to CASSLGGGRGEQFF.

This clonotype showed up just once. V usage is TRBV18 and J usage is TRBJ1-1; TRBD1 is a possible D gene (5 bases). The CDR3 has 14 residues. Germline assignment: CDR1 KGHSH and CDR2 LQKENI. Deletions cut 3 bases from V and 3 bases from J, with 11 bases between. The CDR3 loop reads CASSPEGWDTEAFF. The DNA of the CDR3 is TGTGCCAGCTCACCGGAGGGGTGGGACACTGAAGCTTTCTTT. Full variable domain (missing parts from reference TRBV18 and TRBJ1-1): NAGVMQNPRHLVRRRGQEARLRCSPMKGHSHVYWYRQLPEEGLKFMVYLQKENIIDESGMPKERFSAEFPKEGPSILRIQQVVRGDSAAYFCASSPEGWDTEAFFGQGTRLTVV.

The chain carries TRBV27 and TRBJ1-2, with 10 bases identical to TRBD1. Per germline, CDR1 MNHEY and CDR2 SMNVEV (reference sequence). With 3 bases clipped from V and 6 bases from J, the junction kept 4 bases outside the gene matches. The CDR3 totals 14 residues. This chain's CDR3 is CASSFLGQGHGYTF. CDR3 nucleotides: TGTGCCAGCAGTTTTCTGGGACAGGGGCATGGCTACACCTTC.

In its sample, this clonotype was seen a few times. The chain links TRBV10-3 to TRBJ1-1; a possible D gene is TRBD1 (5 bases). Trimming pared 2 bases from V and 0 bases from J, leaving 10 bases between. In germline, CDR1 is ENHRY, CDR2 SYGVKD. CDR3 length equals 15 residues. CDR3 nucleotide sequence: TGTGCCATCAGTGAGCGGGGGGGAATGAACACTGAAGCTTTCTTT. This translates into CAISERGGMNTEAFF.

Comment on this clonotype: A junction boundary mismatches the germline segment, possibly from a read error. CDR3: CASSGYRQGSFTGERFF. Here the CDR3 DNA reads TGCGCCAGCAGTGGCTACCGACAGGGAAGTTTCACCGGGGAGCGGTTTTTT. This chain connects TRBV10-2 to TRBJ2-2; 7 nucleotides match TRBD1. This CDR3 has 17 amino acids. Germline V gene data show CDR1 as WSHSY and CDR2 as SAAADI.

This clonotype was counted a few times. The rearrangement links TRBV6-2 or TRBV6-3 to TRBJ1-2; D is uncertain. V was trimmed by 1 base and J by 4 bases, leaving 10 bases between them. From germline, CDR1 is MNHEY and CDR2 SVGEGT. The CDR3 contains 14 residues. The CDR3 DNA reads as TGTGCCAGCAGTTACTTGACGGCTCGCTATGGCTACACCTTC. It encodes CASSYLTARYGYTF.

The rearrangement joins TRBV20-1 to TRBJ1-6, with D perhaps matching TRBD1 (6 bases). Germline V CDR1 and CDR2: DFQATT, SNEGSKA (reference sequence). The length of the CDR3 is 14 residues. V lost 8 bases to trimming and J lost 6 bases, with 17 bases between them. In DNA, the CDR3 is TGCAGTACCTCCCCAGGGGCTCTTAATTCACCCCTCCACTTT. Translated, it gives CSTSPGALNSPLHF.

The chain combines TRBV4-1 with TRBJ2-2, with D possibly being TRBD1 or TRBD2 (6 bases each). The length of the CDR3 is 17 residues. The V end was cut by 4 bases, the J end by 2 bases, with 17 bases between. The germline CDR1 and CDR2 sequences are MGHRA and YSYEKL. This chain's CDR3 is CASSRPGEDRNTGELFF. The CDR3 region has the DNA TGCGCCAGCAGCCGCCCCGGGGAGGACAGAAACACCGGGGAGCTGTTTTTT.

This clonotype was picked up many times. The rearrangement uses TRBV28 and TRBJ1-4; unclear D gene. The CDR3 has 15 amino acids. V was pared by 0 bases and J by 7 bases, with 12 bases between. From germline, CDR1 is MDHEN and CDR2 SYDVKM. CDR3 sequence reads: CASSLWLEGSEKLFF. CDR3 DNA: TGTGCCAGCAGTTTATGGTTGGAGGGTAGTGAAAAACTGTTTTTT.

Concerning this clonotype itself: A much larger clonotype is one base distant, so this may be a read error. J is TRBJ1-1 and V is TRBV7-9, with a possible D match to TRBD1 (6 bases). The CDR3 covers 15 residues. Germline values: CDR1 SEHNR, CDR2 FQNEAQ (reference sequence). Between the trimmed V and J ends, which lost 5 bases and 6 bases, there was a span of 19 bases. The CDR3 reads CASSPIGGGTAEAFF. Here the CDR3 DNA reads TGTGCCAGCAGCCCCATTGGGGGGGGCACCGCTGAAGCTTTCTTT. Full variable domain (rest looked up from reference TRBV7-9 and TRBJ1-1): DTGVSQNPRHKITKRGQNVTFRCDPISEHNRLYWYRQTLGQGPEFLTYFQNEAQLEKSRLLSDRFSAERPKGSFSTLEIQRTEQGDSAMYLCASSPIGGGTAEAFFGQGTRLTVV.

The chain couples TRBV12-3 or TRBV12-4 to TRBJ2-1; 8 bases align to TRBD2. The CDR3 totals 16 residues. J was trimmed by 2 bases and V by 4 bases; bases with no gene match: 7. The CDR3 DNA follows: TGTGCCAGCAGTTCAGGGCGGGGGGCGGCCTACAATGAGCAGTTCTTC. It yields the protein CASSSGRGAAYNEQFF.

V and J are TRBV28 and TRBJ2-5; the D call may be TRBD1 or TRBD2 (6 bases each). This CDR3 has 15 amino acids. From germline, CDR1 is MDHEN and CDR2 SYDVKM. Between the trimmed V and J ends, which lost 6 bases and 7 bases, there was a span of 21 bases. CDR3 sequence (DNA): TGTGCCAGCAGCCTAAGGGGGGACTTACCCGGGACCCAGTACTTC. It translates to CASSLRGDLPGTQYF.

This clonotype was recorded a few times. The V call is TRBV23-1, the J call TRBJ2-1; D remains unclear. TRBV23-1 is sorted into the ORF group, with uncertain function. The CDR3 consists of 14 residues. Trimming stripped 0 bases from V and 4 bases from J, with 7 bases between. The CDR3 sequence is CASSQSAPYNEQFF. For the CDR3, the DNA is TGCGCCAGCAGTCAATCGGCGCCATACAATGAGCAGTTCTTC.